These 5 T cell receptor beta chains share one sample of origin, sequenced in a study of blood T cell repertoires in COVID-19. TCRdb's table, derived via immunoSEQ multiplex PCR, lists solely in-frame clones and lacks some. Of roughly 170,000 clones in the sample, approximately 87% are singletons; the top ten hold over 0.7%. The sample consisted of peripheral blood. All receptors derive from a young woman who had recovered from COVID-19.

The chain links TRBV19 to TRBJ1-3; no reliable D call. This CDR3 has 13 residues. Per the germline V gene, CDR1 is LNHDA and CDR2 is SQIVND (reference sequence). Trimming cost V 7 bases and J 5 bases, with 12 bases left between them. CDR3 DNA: TGTGCCAGTATGACAAACAGCAGAAACACCATATATTTT. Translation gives CASMTNSRNTIYF.

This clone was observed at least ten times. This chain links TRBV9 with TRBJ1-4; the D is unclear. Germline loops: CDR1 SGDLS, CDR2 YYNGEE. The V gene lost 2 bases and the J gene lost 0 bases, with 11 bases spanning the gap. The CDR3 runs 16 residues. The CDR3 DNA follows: TGTGCCAGCAGCGTCGGCAGGACTGCAACTAATGAAAAACTGTTTTTT. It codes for CASSVGRTATNEKLFF.

The CDR3 here is CSVHGLSGTDTQYF. The CDR3 DNA follows: TGCAGCGTGCACGGACTATCTGGTACAGATACGCAGTATTTT. V and J are TRBV29-1 and TRBJ2-3, with D perhaps matching TRBD2 (6 bases). The length of the CDR3 is 14 residues. Germline V gene lookup returns CDR1 SQVTM and CDR2 ANQGSEA. V was pared by 6 bases and J by 3 bases, with 16 bases between.

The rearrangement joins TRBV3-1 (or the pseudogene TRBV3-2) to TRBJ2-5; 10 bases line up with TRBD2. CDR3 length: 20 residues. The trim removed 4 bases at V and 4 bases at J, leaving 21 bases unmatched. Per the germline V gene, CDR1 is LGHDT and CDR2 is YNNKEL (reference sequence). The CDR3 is CASSPPLQRGGHFPLETQYF. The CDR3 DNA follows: TGTGCCAGCAGCCCCCCTCTCCAGCGGGGGGGCCATTTTCCGTTAGAGACCCAGTACTTC.

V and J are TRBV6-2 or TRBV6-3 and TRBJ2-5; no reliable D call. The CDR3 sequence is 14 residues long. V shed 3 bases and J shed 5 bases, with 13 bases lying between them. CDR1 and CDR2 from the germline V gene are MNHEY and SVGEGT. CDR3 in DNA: TGTGCCAGCAGTTATCGGAGTAGATCGGAGACCCAGTACTTC. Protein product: CASSYRSRSETQYF.